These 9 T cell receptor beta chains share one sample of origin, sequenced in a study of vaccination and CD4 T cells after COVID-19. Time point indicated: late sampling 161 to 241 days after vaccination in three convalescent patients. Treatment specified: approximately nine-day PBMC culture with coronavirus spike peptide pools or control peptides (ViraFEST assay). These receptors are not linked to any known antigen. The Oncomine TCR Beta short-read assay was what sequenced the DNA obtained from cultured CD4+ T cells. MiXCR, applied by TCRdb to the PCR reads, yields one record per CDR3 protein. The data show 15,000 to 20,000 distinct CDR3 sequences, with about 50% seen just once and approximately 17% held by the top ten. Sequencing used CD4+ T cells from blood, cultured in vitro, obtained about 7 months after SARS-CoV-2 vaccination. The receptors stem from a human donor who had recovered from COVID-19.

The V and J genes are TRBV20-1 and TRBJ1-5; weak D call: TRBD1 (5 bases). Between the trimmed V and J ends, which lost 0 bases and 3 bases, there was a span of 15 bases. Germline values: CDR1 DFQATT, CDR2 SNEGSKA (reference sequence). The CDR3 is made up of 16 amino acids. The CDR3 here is CSARDYRTSYNQPQHF. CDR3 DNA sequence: TGCAGTGCTAGAGATTATAGGACAAGCTACAATCAGCCCCAGCATTTT.

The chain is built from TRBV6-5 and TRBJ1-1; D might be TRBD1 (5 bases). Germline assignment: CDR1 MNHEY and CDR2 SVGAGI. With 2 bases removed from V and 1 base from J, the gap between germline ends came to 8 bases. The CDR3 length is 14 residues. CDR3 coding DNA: TGTGCCAGCAGTTACCTGGGGGAGAACACTGAAGCTTTCTTT. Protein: CASSYLGENTEAFF.

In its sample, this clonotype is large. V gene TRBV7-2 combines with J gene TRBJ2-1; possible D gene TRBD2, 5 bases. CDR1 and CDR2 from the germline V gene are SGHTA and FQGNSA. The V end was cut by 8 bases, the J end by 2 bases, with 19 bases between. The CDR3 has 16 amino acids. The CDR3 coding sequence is TGTGCCAGCGTGGAGTCGTCGGACTCTACCTACAATGAGCAGTTCTTC. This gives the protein CASVESSDSTYNEQFF.

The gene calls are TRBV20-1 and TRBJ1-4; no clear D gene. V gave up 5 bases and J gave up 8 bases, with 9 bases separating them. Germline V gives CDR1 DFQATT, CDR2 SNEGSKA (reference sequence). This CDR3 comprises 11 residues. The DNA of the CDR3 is TGCAGTGCTGAGGGAGGGGAAAAACTGTTTTTT. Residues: CSAEGGEKLFF.

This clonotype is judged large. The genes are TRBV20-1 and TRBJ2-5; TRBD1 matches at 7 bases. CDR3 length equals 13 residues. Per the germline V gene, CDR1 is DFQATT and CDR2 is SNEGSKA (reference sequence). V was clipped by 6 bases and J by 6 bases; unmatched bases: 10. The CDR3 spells CSAINRGVKTQYF. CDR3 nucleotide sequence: TGCAGTGCGATCAACAGGGGTGTAAAGACCCAGTACTTC.

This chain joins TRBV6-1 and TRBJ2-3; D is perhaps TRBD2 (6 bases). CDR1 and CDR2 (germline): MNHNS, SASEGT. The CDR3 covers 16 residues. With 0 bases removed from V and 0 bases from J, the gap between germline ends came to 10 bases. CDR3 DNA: TGTGCCAGCAGTGAAGCGGTGGGGGGTAGCACAGATACGCAGTATTTT. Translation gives CASSEAVGGSTDTQYF.

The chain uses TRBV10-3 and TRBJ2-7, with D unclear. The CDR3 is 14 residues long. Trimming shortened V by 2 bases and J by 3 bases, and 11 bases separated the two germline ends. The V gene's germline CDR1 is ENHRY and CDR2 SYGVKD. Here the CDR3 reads CAISEGQPHYEQYF. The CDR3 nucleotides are TGTGCCATCAGTGAGGGGCAGCCACACTACGAGCAGTACTTC.

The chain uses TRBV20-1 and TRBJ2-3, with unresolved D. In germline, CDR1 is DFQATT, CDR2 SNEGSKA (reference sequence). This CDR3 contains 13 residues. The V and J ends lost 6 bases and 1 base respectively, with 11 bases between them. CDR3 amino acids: CSAHGPGTDTQYF. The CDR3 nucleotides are TGCAGTGCGCACGGGCCTGGCACAGATACGCAGTATTTT.

CDR3 sequence: CASSYEAGSTDTQYF. CDR3 nucleotides: TGTGCCAGCAGTTACGAGGCGGGGAGCACAGATACGCAGTATTTT. This rearrangement joins TRBV6-5 to TRBJ2-3, with D possibly being TRBD2 (6 bases). V shed 2 bases and J shed 0 bases, with 9 bases lying between them. The CDR3 has 15 amino acids. The V gene's germline CDR1 is MNHEY and CDR2 SVGAGI.